What follows describes a single T cell receptor (beta chain). Its antigen remains unknown. This record belongs to a study of beta chain features in type 1 diabetes. Study-wide background: Patients shared similar age, gender and cell yields with healthy donors.

Reverse transcribing all isolated RNA meant expressed TCRB transcripts were sequenced. Produced via immunoSEQ multiplex PCR; TCRdb's table is partial and in-frame only. This sample has about 650,000 clones, with around 11% found just once. Trimming took 0 bases from V and 12 from J, leaving 22 bases between them. Germline-derived CDR1 and CDR2 are SGHRS and YFSETQ. The CDR3 extends over 16 amino acids. Blood was drawn once from each donor into heparinised tubes. The draws averaged around 110 mL. Study-level results: Short templates might get an advantage during PCR, and this would be equal in patients and controls. VDJ junctions from patients with type 1 diabetes contained fewer insertions and more deletions. Type 1 diabetes patients had TCRB CDR3s that were shorter (moderately but significantly so) in all four CD4+ subsets.

This clonotype originated in a man aged 30-40 years with type 1 diabetes. This chain uses TRBV5-1 with TRBJ2-1; D may be TRBD1 (6 bases). The specimen sequenced was naive CD4+ T cells from blood. The CDR3 coding sequence is TGCGCCAGCAGCTTGGCCGGAGAGACAGCACCGGACAGGCAGTTCTTC. Its translation is CASSLAGETAPDRQFF.